One and the same sample provided the 31 T cell receptor beta chains below, sequenced in a study of blood T cell repertoires in COVID-19. Produced via immunoSEQ multiplex PCR; TCRdb's table is partial and in-frame only. This sample has tens of thousands of clones, with roughly 86% found just once. Source material: peripheral blood. These receptors originate from a human donor in a cohort sampled during active COVID-19.

The gene calls are TRBV4-2 and TRBJ2-1; 8 bases are shared with TRBD2. The CDR3 sequence is 15 residues long. Germline assignment: CDR1 LGHNA and CDR2 YNFKEQ. V shed 0 bases, J shed 6 bases, and the junction held 4 bases outside the gene matches. The CDR3 DNA reads as TGTGCCAGCAGCCAAGATCGACTAGCGATCAATGAGCAGTTCTTC. Amino acids: CASSQDRLAINEQFF.

This chain connects TRBV27 to TRBJ1-6; D gene uncertain. V was shortened by 2 bases and J by 9 bases, with 5 bases between the two germline ends. Germline V CDR1 and CDR2: MNHEY, SMNVEV (reference sequence). There are 12 residues in the CDR3. CDR3 coding DNA: TGTGCCAGCAGTTTAGGCGGTTCACCCCTCCACTTT. Protein product: CASSLGGSPLHF.

V is TRBV18 and J is TRBJ1-5; a possible D gene is TRBD1 (6 bases). The V gene lost 1 base and the J gene lost 7 bases, with 23 bases spanning the gap. The CDR3 has 18 amino acids. CDR1 is KGHSH and CDR2 is LQKENI in the germline V gene. CDR3 DNA: TGTGCCAGCTCACCACGGGGGTTCGACAGGAATATCGACCAGCCCCAGCATTTT. This sequence encodes CASSPRGFDRNIDQPQHF.

V gene TRBV10-3 combines with J gene TRBJ2-5; 13 nucleotides line up with TRBD2. Unmatched junction bases numbered 7, after V lost 3 bases and J lost 3 bases. Germline lookup yields CDR1 ENHRY and CDR2 SYGVKD. CDR3 length: 17 amino acids. Here the CDR3 DNA reads TGTGCCATCAGTGATTTGTGGGGACTAGCGGGGAAAGAGACCCAGTACTTC. Translated: CAISDLWGLAGKETQYF.

The rearrangement joins TRBV4-1 to TRBJ2-2; D is ambiguous. The V end lost 4 bases, the J end lost 0 bases, and 3 bases lay between the germline ends. The CDR3 extends over 13 amino acids. Germline V lookup: CDR1 MGHRA, CDR2 YSYEKL. The CDR3 DNA sequence: TGCGCCAGCAGCCGGCCGAACACCGGGGAGCTGTTTTTT. Its translation: CASSRPNTGELFF.

This sequence joins TRBV5-4 and TRBJ2-7, with 8 bases identical to TRBD1. The V gene's germline CDR1 is SGHNT and CDR2 YYREEE (reference sequence). V shed 4 bases, J shed 3 bases, and the junction held 6 bases outside the gene matches. This CDR3 has 14 amino acids. CDR3 bases: TGTGCCAGCAGCCCCCGGACAGGGTACTACGAGCAGTACTTC. Translation gives CASSPRTGYYEQYF.

The J gene is TRBJ1-5, the V gene TRBV15, with TRBD1 identical over 7 bases. The CDR3 has 15 amino acids. V lost 4 bases to trimming and J lost 6 bases; unmatched junction nucleotides: 9. Germline V gene data show CDR1 as LNHNV and CDR2 as YYDKDF (reference sequence). The chain's CDR3 is CATSKTGATGQPQHF. The CDR3 region has the DNA TGTGCCACCAGCAAAACAGGGGCAACCGGTCAGCCCCAGCATTTT.

V is TRBV19 and J is TRBJ2-1; the match to TRBD1 covers 10 bases. The germline V gene has CDR1 LNHDA and CDR2 SQIVND (reference sequence). V was clipped by 3 bases and J by 7 bases; unmatched bases: 6. CDR3 length: 15 residues. The CDR3 loop is CASSMPGTGDNEQFF. The CDR3 DNA sequence: TGTGCCAGTAGTATGCCCGGGACAGGGGATAATGAGCAGTTCTTC.

This rearrangement joins TRBV7-9 to TRBJ2-3; D may be TRBD1 (6 bases). CDR1 and CDR2 from the germline V gene are SEHNR and FQNEAQ (reference sequence). The CDR3 sequence is 16 residues long. V dropped 5 bases and J dropped 2 bases, with 17 bases sitting between them. The CDR3 nucleotides read TGTGCCAGCAGCCATTTCTTCGGACAGCCCACAGATACGCAGTATTTT. This gives the protein CASSHFFGQPTDTQYF.

This sequence joins TRBV5-1 and TRBJ1-5; tentatively, D is TRBD1 (5 bases). CDR1 is SGHRS and CDR2 is YFSETQ in the germline V gene. Trimming removed 0 bases from V and 7 bases from J, with 11 bases in between. The CDR3 runs to 14 residues. CDR3 nucleotide sequence: TGCGCCAGCAGCTTGGGCGGGGGTGAGCAGCCCCAGCATTTT. Translating it yields CASSLGGGEQPQHF.

A single count supports this clone. V gene TRBV28 combines with J gene TRBJ1-5; D may be TRBD1 (5 bases). In germline, CDR1 is MDHEN, CDR2 SYDVKM. This CDR3 has 14 residues. Trimming took off 6 bases at V and 0 bases at J, with 9 bases between the two ends. The CDR3 sequence is CASRRQYSNQPQHF. The CDR3, as DNA: TGTGCCAGCAGACGACAGTATAGCAATCAGCCCCAGCATTTT.

The chain carries TRBV28 and TRBJ2-3; TRBD1 is a possible D gene (6 bases). V was cut by 2 bases and J by 5 bases, with 8 bases left in between. This CDR3 comprises 13 residues. CDR1 is MDHEN and CDR2 is SYDVKM in the germline V gene. CDR3 sequence: CASSLIQGDTQYF. DNA of the CDR3: TGTGCCAGCAGTTTAATACAGGGAGATACGCAGTATTTT.

The gene calls are TRBV7-9 and TRBJ1-6, with D possibly matching TRBD1 (5 bases). CDR1 SEHNR and CDR2 FQNEAQ come from the germline V gene (reference sequence). This CDR3 is 13 amino acids long. Trimming cost V 1 base and J 15 bases, with 13 bases left between them. CDR3 protein: CASSLGSGPDLHF. CDR3 nucleotides: TGTGCCAGCAGCTTAGGATCAGGGCCCGACCTCCACTTT.

The chain combines TRBV30 with TRBJ2-6; 10 nucleotides agree with TRBD1. The CDR3 totals 15 residues. CDR1 is GTSNPN, CDR2 SVGIG, per germline (reference sequence). CDR3 nucleotide sequence: TGTGCGTGGGGACAGGGGTTCTCTGGGGCCAACGTCCTGACTTTC. Its translation: CAWGQGFSGANVLTF.

The V gene is TRBV6-5, the J gene TRBJ2-7; D is possibly TRBD1 (6 bases). In germline, CDR1 is MNHEY, CDR2 SVGAGI. The V gene lost 6 bases and the J gene lost 2 bases, with 8 bases spanning the gap. This CDR3 contains 12 residues. The CDR3 reads CASRRGTYEQYF. The CDR3 DNA reads TGTGCCAGCAGGAGGGGGACCTACGAGCAGTACTTC.

The chain uses TRBV7-3 and TRBJ2-2, with D uncertain. The germline CDR1 and CDR2 sequences are SGHTA and FQGTGA. Trimming shortened V by 4 bases and J by 3 bases, and 3 bases separated the two germline ends. This CDR3 comprises 12 residues. CDR3: CASSSYTGELFF. As DNA, the CDR3 is TGTGCCAGCAGCTCGTACACCGGGGAGCTGTTTTTT.

J is TRBJ2-1 and V is TRBV11-3; a possible D gene is TRBD2 (5 bases). Trimming left V 8 bases short and J 0 bases short, with 8 bases between. CDR1 SGHNT and CDR2 YENEEA come from the germline V gene. The CDR3 extends over 13 amino acids. Here the CDR3 reads CASSGSSYNEQFF. As DNA, the CDR3 is TGTGCCAGCTCGGGGAGCTCCTACAATGAGCAGTTCTTC.

The table lists this clone with a count of one. J is TRBJ2-3 and V is TRBV6-5; 12 nucleotides align to TRBD2. The germline V gene encodes CDR1 MNHEY and CDR2 SVGAGI. The length of the CDR3 is 15 residues. V lost 7 bases, J lost 5 bases, and 7 bases stayed unmatched. DNA for the CDR3: TGTGCCAGCACCCCCCTAGCGGGGGGGGTAGATACGCAGTATTTT. Translation gives CASTPLAGGVDTQYF.

The table lists this clone with a count of one. This chain joins TRBV6-6 and TRBJ2-1, with TRBD2 identical over 11 bases. The length of the CDR3 is 14 residues. V lost 5 bases and J lost 9; bases outside the gene matches: 6. Germline V gene sequence: CDR1 MNHNY, CDR2 SVGAGI (reference sequence). CDR3 protein: CASSPTGTSGEQFF. The CDR3 DNA follows: TGTGCCAGCAGTCCTACCGGGACTAGCGGTGAGCAGTTCTTC.

V gene TRBV7-3 combines with J gene TRBJ2-3; a weak D match, TRBD2 (6 bases). V lost 0 bases and J 5 bases, leaving 12 bases between the germline ends. This CDR3 comprises 15 residues. CDR1 is SGHTA, CDR2 FQGTGA, per germline. The CDR3 sequence: CASSLTGGVLDTQYF. The CDR3 DNA reads TGTGCCAGCAGCTTAACCGGCGGGGTATTAGATACGCAGTATTTT.

The V gene is TRBV6-6, the J gene TRBJ2-3; D may be TRBD2 (7 bases). This CDR3 spans 15 amino acids. Germline V gene lookup returns CDR1 MNHNY and CDR2 SVGAGI (reference sequence). With 2 bases removed from V and 4 bases from J, the gap between germline ends came to 13 bases. CDR3 DNA: TGTGCCAGCAGTTACCCACGGGGGGCGGCAGATACGCAGTATTTT. The encoded protein is CASSYPRGAADTQYF.

The genes are TRBV4-2 and TRBJ2-7; 9 bases align to TRBD2. CDR1 is LGHNA and CDR2 is YNFKEQ in the germline V gene. V lost 0 bases, J lost 5 bases, and 5 bases stayed unmatched. The CDR3 length is 15 residues. The CDR3 reads CASSQDLAGSDEQYF. In DNA form, the CDR3 reads TGTGCCAGCAGCCAAGATCTAGCGGGATCTGACGAGCAGTACTTC.

This chain links TRBV30 with TRBJ2-5, with 11 bases aligning to TRBD2. Germline CDR1 is GTSNPN and CDR2 is SVGIG (reference sequence). The CDR3 loop spans 16 amino acids. Losses at the gene ends were 2 bases for V and 6 bases for J; bases not matched to a gene: 11. Written as DNA, the CDR3 is TGTGCCTGGAGTAATACTAGCGGGGGAAAGCGGAAGACCCAGTACTTC. It specifies CAWSNTSGGKRKTQYF. The whole variable domain, filled in from reference TRBV30 and TRBJ2-5, reads SQTIHQWPATLVQPVGSPLSLECTVEGTSNPNLYWYRQAAGRGLQLLFYSVGIGQISSEVPQNLSASRPQDRQFILSSKKLLLSDSGFYLCAWSNTSGGKRKTQYFGPGTRLLVL.

This chain uses TRBV7-9 with TRBJ2-1; TRBD2 is a possible D gene (6 bases). The germline V and J ends were trimmed by 3 bases and 1 base, with 10 bases remaining between them. The CDR3 contains 15 residues. The germline CDR1 and CDR2 sequences are SEHNR and FQNEAQ (reference sequence). The CDR3 reads CASSLRRVSYNEQFF. CDR3 sequence (DNA): TGTGCCAGCAGCTTGAGGAGGGTATCCTACAATGAGCAGTTCTTC.

This clone was counted only a few times. The chain recombines TRBV6-1 with TRBJ2-7, with TRBD2 identical over 9 bases. Germline V lookup: CDR1 MNHNS, CDR2 SASEGT. The CDR3 is made up of 13 amino acids. V gave up 3 bases and J gave up 6 bases; unmatched junction bases: 3. Here the CDR3 DNA reads TGTGCCAGCAGTGAGCGGGAGGGCCGCGAGCAGTACTTC. Its protein product is CASSEREGREQYF.

This clone was counted once. This rearrangement joins TRBV19 to TRBJ1-5; perhaps TRBD1 as D (6 bases). V was clipped by 7 bases and J by 6 bases, with 13 bases between them. Per germline, CDR1 LNHDA and CDR2 SQIVND (reference sequence). The CDR3 spans 13 residues. CDR3 region: CASNLDRAQPQHF. As DNA, the CDR3 is TGTGCCAGTAACCTGGACAGAGCTCAGCCCCAGCATTTT.

The J gene is TRBJ2-1, the V gene TRBV11-3, with 8 bases that match TRBD2. V was pared by 8 bases and J by 5 bases, with 11 bases of the junction left unmatched. From germline, CDR1 is SGHNT and CDR2 YENEEA. The CDR3 is 15 residues long. CDR3: CASGLGLAGNNEQFF. In DNA, the CDR3 is TGTGCCAGCGGACTTGGGTTAGCGGGGAACAATGAGCAGTTCTTC.

This sequence joins TRBV7-8 and TRBJ2-1; a possible D gene is TRBD2 (5 bases). CDR1 SGHVS and CDR2 FQNEAQ come from the germline V gene. Trimming stripped 1 base from V and 4 bases from J, with 17 bases between. The CDR3 is 17 amino acids. The DNA of the CDR3 is TGTGCCAGCAGCTTAGTGATAGGAGACTATAGTTACAATGAGCAGTTCTTC. Translating gives CASSLVIGDYSYNEQFF.

V gene TRBV2 combines with J gene TRBJ2-7; D perhaps matches TRBD1 (6 bases). Germline CDR1 reads SNHLY; CDR2 reads FYNNEI. V was cut by 3 bases and J by 6 bases, with 15 bases left in between. This CDR3 contains 14 residues. The CDR3 DNA follows: TGTGCCAGCAGTGACAGGGGTTCTCTACGCGAGCAGTACTTC. Its protein is CASSDRGSLREQYF.

The J gene is TRBJ1-1, the V gene TRBV7-9; D might be TRBD1 (5 bases). Germline values: CDR1 SEHNR, CDR2 FQNEAQ (reference sequence). CDR3 length: 17 residues. V gave up 4 bases and J gave up 0 bases, with 18 bases separating them. The CDR3 reads CASSSPPGRGMNTEAFF. The CDR3 DNA is TGTGCCAGCAGCTCCCCCCCAGGGCGCGGGATGAACACTGAAGCTTTCTTT.

Only a few counts were recorded for this clone. The chain recombines TRBV5-4 with TRBJ2-3; 9 positions agree with TRBD2. Germline CDR1 and CDR2: SGHNT and YYREEE (reference sequence). V shed 10 bases and J 4 bases; nucleotides not matched to a gene: 13. CDR3 length equals 15 residues. The CDR3 bases are TGTGCCCTCAAAGGGGAAGCGGGGGGCCCAGATACGCAGTATTTT. Amino acids: CALKGEAGGPDTQYF. Together with reference TRBV5-4 and TRBJ2-3, the CDR3 gives the full variable domain: ETGVTQSPTHLIKTRGQQVTLRCSSQSGHNTVSWYQQALGQGPQFIFQYYREEENGRGNFPPRFSGLQFPNYSSELNVNALELDDSALYLCALKGEAGGPDTQYFGPGTRLTVL.